Below, one TCR beta chain is given with its context. It has no known antigen specificity. Per-base quality was not reported, and no clone a single base away is much larger than it. In Seattle, one collaborating source enrolled patients while the infection was active and tracked those patients longitudinally over the course of disease. Whole blood was collected in K2EDTA tubes by collaborating institutions according to the institutions' own protocols. For TCRbeta analysis, collaborators shipped samples as frozen whole blood, isolated PBMCs, or DNA extracted from either of those sample types. The immunoSEQ Assay, a bias-controlled multiplex PCR, was used to amplify TCRbeta CDR3 regions from genomic DNA. The study's own analysis went as follows. Nucleated cell counts per sample were estimated from amplification of reference gene primers within the assay. To quantify the absolute abundance of each unique TCRbeta CDR3 rearrangement, sequence reads were collapsed and filtered. For each sample, productive Simpson clonality was calculated as the square root of Simpson's diversity index over productive rearrangements. What TCRdb holds here is the immuneACCESS table cut down to in-frame rearrangements. Part of the clones is not present; checked against another copy, under half of the missing clones reflect an unresolved V gene, and the others are unexplained. That table furnishes V, J and clone size, whereas the DNA furnished D and trimming. Here the sample has fewer than 200,000 clones; over 80% occur a single time. The ten most abundant clones make up over 6% of the sample.

The data are from a study of blood T cell repertoires in COVID-19 (TCRdb year 2020). For the study in its entirety: The collaborator samples originated in the United States, Italy and Spain and spanned the acute and convalescent phases of COVID-19. The material from the prospective study consisted of cDNA or gDNA derived from T cells, B-cell-depleted T cells, or PBMCs. The dataset comprised deeply sampled blood TCRbeta repertoires from subjects exposed to, actively infected with, or recovered from COVID-19. The repertoires were released in a freely available public database intended as a resource for research on the immune response to SARS-CoV-2. Samples came from the ongoing ImmuneRACE study (first 160 participants) plus 1,254 subjects from 6 global collaborators. Sample metadata almost always included a de-identified subject ID, COVID-19 status, age in years and sex. Where HLA class I and class II types were available, the types were taken from metadata supplied by the sample provider, not from assay-based typing. The investigation overall reported the following: The quantity of clinical and demographic metadata differed by source and by participant and was supplied without curation.

CDR1 SGHTA and CDR2 FQGNSA were looked up in the germline V gene. From its cysteine to its phenylalanine, the CDR3 spans 14 amino acids. Only the CDR3 DNA stays, 42 bases, in frame from base 1. V and J are truncated by 0 bases and 4 bases respectively, leaving an intervening sequence of 10 bases. This TCR derives from a woman in her 70s with COVID-19, enrolled during active disease. The chain couples TRBV7-2 to TRBJ2-7; TRBD2 might be the D gene, on 6 matching bases. Sequenced sample: peripheral blood. The sequenced DNA is TGTGCCAGCAGCTTAGCACTAGCTTTTTACGAGCAGTACTTC. Its product reads: CASSLALAFYEQYF.